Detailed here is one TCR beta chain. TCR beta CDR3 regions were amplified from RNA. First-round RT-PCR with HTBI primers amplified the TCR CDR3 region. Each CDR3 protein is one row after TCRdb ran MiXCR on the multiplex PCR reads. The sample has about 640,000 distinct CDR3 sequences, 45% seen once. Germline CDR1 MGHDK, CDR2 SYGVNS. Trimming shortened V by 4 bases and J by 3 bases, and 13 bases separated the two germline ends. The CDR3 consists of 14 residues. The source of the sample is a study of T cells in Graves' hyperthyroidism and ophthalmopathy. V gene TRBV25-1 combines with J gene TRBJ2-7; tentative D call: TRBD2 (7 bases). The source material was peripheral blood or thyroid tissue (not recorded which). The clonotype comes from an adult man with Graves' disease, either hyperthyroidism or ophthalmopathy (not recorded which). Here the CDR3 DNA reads TGTGCCAGCAGTGTTGCGGGGGCTGACTACGAGCAGTACTTC. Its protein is CASSVAGADYEQYF.